These T cell receptor beta chains were read from a single sample in a study of blood T cell repertoires in COVID-19. This table comes from immunoSEQ multiplex PCR, and its TCRdb copy is limited to in-frame clones, with some not included. The table records around 270,000 clones, roughly four fifths of them present only once. The specimen was peripheral blood. The source of these receptors is a person aged 65 to 79 with COVID-19, enrolled during active disease. Both conserved end residues are part of each CDR3. Fields, in order: D gene, J gene, V gene, clone size, CDR3 DNA, CDR3 protein. D genes are given only for firm matches. Clone size is shown for a subset of rows, as once, few, many or a class of expanded clone.

D: TRBD1; J: TRBJ1-1; V: TRBV19; size: .; DNA: TGTGCCAGTAGTAACCGAGGGACAGTGAACACTGAAGCTTTCTTT; CDR3: CASSNRGTVNTEAFF
D: TRBD2; J: TRBJ2-3; V: TRBV5-1; size: .; DNA: TGCGCCAGCACGGGGGGTCGCACAGATACGCAGTATTTT; CDR3: CASTGGRTDTQYF
D: TRBD1; J: TRBJ1-3; V: TRBV2; size: .; DNA: TGTGCCAGCAGTCGGGACAGGGTTGGGGCAGGAAACACCATATATTTT; CDR3: CASSRDRVGAGNTIYF
D: .; J: TRBJ2-7; V: TRBV7-3; size: .; DNA: TGTGCCAGCAGCTCAAGTTGGGACACCGAGCAGTACTTC; CDR3: CASSSSWDTEQYF
D: TRBD1; J: TRBJ2-7; V: TRBV6-2/TRBV6-3; size: .; DNA: TGTGCCAGCAGTTACTCCGGGACAGGGGCCAACTACGAGCAGTACTTC; CDR3: CASSYSGTGANYEQYF
D: .; J: TRBJ2-2; V: TRBV9; size: .; DNA: TGTGCCAGCAGCCTACGGGCGGGCACCGGGGAGCTGTTTTTT; CDR3: CASSLRAGTGELFF
D: TRBD2; J: TRBJ2-7; V: TRBV28; size: .; DNA: TGTGCCAGCAGGCGGAAGACTAGCGGGAGTTACGAGCAGTACTTC; CDR3: CASRRKTSGSYEQYF
D: TRBD1; J: TRBJ2-1; V: TRBV7-9; size: .; DNA: TGTGCCAGCAGCCCCGGACAGGGGTCCCTTCAGACCTACAATGAGCAGTTCTTC; CDR3: CASSPGQGSLQTYNEQFF
D: .; J: TRBJ1-6; V: TRBV28; size: .; DNA: TGTGCCAGTCGGGGCGGGGGGGGCGAACTTAATTCACCCCTCCACTTT; CDR3: CASRGGGGELNSPLHF
D: TRBD1; J: TRBJ1-2; V: TRBV6-2/TRBV6-3; size: .; DNA: TGTGCCAGCAGTTACAGGGGGCTTCGATATGGCTACACCTTC; CDR3: CASSYRGLRYGYTF
D: .; J: TRBJ2-7; V: TRBV4-3; size: .; DNA: TGCGCCAGCAGCCCCGGGACATTCTACGAGCAGTACTTC; CDR3: CASSPGTFYEQYF
D: TRBD1; J: TRBJ1-5; V: TRBV7-8; size: .; DNA: TGTGCCAGCAGCTCCGGGACAGGGTTAGGTCAGCCCCAGCATTTT; CDR3: CASSSGTGLGQPQHF
D: TRBD2; J: TRBJ2-1; V: TRBV7-9; size: .; DNA: TGTGCCAGCAGCTTAGCAACTAGCGGTAATGAGCAGTTCTTC; CDR3: CASSLATSGNEQFF
D: .; J: TRBJ2-2; V: TRBV19; size: .; DNA: TGTGCCAGTAGTACCGGGCGGGGTACCGGGGAGCTGTTTTTT; CDR3: CASSTGRGTGELFF
D: TRBD2; J: TRBJ2-3; V: TRBV7-2; size: once; DNA: TGTGCCAGCAGCCCAAGACCGACTAGCGGGGGGCCAGATACGCAGTATTTT; CDR3: CASSPRPTSGGPDTQYF
D: .; J: TRBJ2-1; V: TRBV12-3/TRBV12-4; size: once; DNA: TGTGCCAGCAGTTCTTCAGAACACAATGAGCAGTTCTTC; CDR3: CASSSSEHNEQFF
D: .; J: TRBJ2-1; V: TRBV28; size: .; DNA: TGTGCCAGCAGTACCACAGTGTTTCGCCAGAGCTCCTACAATGAGCAGTTCTTC; CDR3: CASSTTVFRQSSYNEQFF
D: .; J: TRBJ1-5; V: TRBV27; size: .; DNA: TGTGCCTGCGCTGCGGGGGCGAATCAGCCCCAGCATTTT; CDR3: CACAAGANQPQHF
D: TRBD1; J: TRBJ1-1; V: TRBV19; size: .; DNA: TGTGCCAGTAGACCACAGGGGGCCGGGACTGAAGCTTTCTTT; CDR3: CASRPQGAGTEAFF
D: .; J: TRBJ1-6; V: TRBV2; size: .; DNA: TGTGCGGTTCAGGGAATGGATAATTCACCCCTCCACTTT; CDR3: CAVQGMDNSPLHF
D: TRBD2; J: TRBJ2-5; V: TRBV2; size: .; DNA: TGTGCCAGAACCGGGGGGGCCGGGGAGACCCAGTACTTC; CDR3: CARTGGAGETQYF
D: TRBD1; J: TRBJ2-3; V: TRBV14; size: .; DNA: TGTGCCAGCAGCCAACCCGGGACAGGGTCTGATACGCAGTATTTT; CDR3: CASSQPGTGSDTQYF
D: TRBD2; J: TRBJ2-2; V: TRBV7-2; size: .; DNA: TGTGCCAGCAGCCCTCGGGGGGGGCCCCGGGGGGAGCTGTTTTTT; CDR3: CASSPRGGPRGELFF
D: .; J: TRBJ2-5; V: TRBV6-5; size: .; DNA: TGTGCCAGCAGTATCACAGGATGGGAGACCCAGTACTTC; CDR3: CASSITGWETQYF
D: .; J: TRBJ2-7; V: TRBV10-3; size: .; DNA: TGTGCCATCAGCCCTAGACAGGATCACGAGCAGTACTTC; CDR3: CAISPRQDHEQYF
D: TRBD1; J: TRBJ1-6; V: TRBV28; size: .; DNA: TGTGCCAGCAGTTCCTCGACAGGGATGGGGGGTTCACCCCTCCACTTT; CDR3: CASSSSTGMGGSPLHF
D: .; J: TRBJ2-7; V: TRBV24-1; size: .; DNA: TGTGCCACCAGTGCCCCGGGTTTCTACGAGCAGTACTTC; CDR3: CATSAPGFYEQYF
D: TRBD2; J: TRBJ2-1; V: TRBV5-1; size: .; DNA: TGCGCCAGCAGCATGACTAGCGGGGCACCCAATGAGCAGTTCTTC; CDR3: CASSMTSGAPNEQFF
D: .; J: TRBJ1-3; V: TRBV5-1; size: .; DNA: TGCGCCAGCAGCCTCGGGTTAATAGCCTCTGGAAACACCATATATTTT; CDR3: CASSLGLIASGNTIYF
D: .; J: TRBJ1-5; V: TRBV7-9; size: .; DNA: TGTGCCAGCAGCTTAAGCACGGGACAACAGCCCCAGCATTTT; CDR3: CASSLSTGQQPQHF
D: TRBD1; J: TRBJ1-6; V: TRBV5-6; size: .; DNA: TGTGCCAGCAGCTGGGACAGGGGGGGCGATAATTCACCCCTCCACTTT; CDR3: CASSWDRGGDNSPLHF
D: TRBD2; J: TRBJ2-3; V: TRBV7-2; size: .; DNA: TGTGCCAGCAGCGTATTAGCGGGAGGGCCTGCTACGCAGTATTTT; CDR3: CASSVLAGGPATQYF
D: .; J: TRBJ2-3; V: TRBV7-9; size: .; DNA: TGTGCCAGCAGCTCGAGCGGATCTAGCACAGATACGCAGTATTTT; CDR3: CASSSSGSSTDTQYF
D: .; J: TRBJ1-1; V: TRBV7-2; size: .; DNA: TGTGCCAGCAGCTTAAACGGGAACACTGAAGCTTTCTTT; CDR3: CASSLNGNTEAFF
D: .; J: TRBJ1-1; V: TRBV5-6; size: .; DNA: TGTGCCAGCAGCTTTCTTGGAGGTCCTGAAGCTTTCTTT; CDR3: CASSFLGGPEAFF
D: .; J: TRBJ2-2; V: TRBV5-8; size: .; DNA: TGTGCCAGCAGCACAGGGAGGGTTGACACCGGGGAGCTGTTTTTT; CDR3: CASSTGRVDTGELFF
D: TRBD1; J: TRBJ1-5; V: TRBV5-4; size: .; DNA: TGTGCCAGCAGCATCGCAGGGGGCGGTCAGCCCCAGCATTTT; CDR3: CASSIAGGGQPQHF
D: .; J: TRBJ2-7; V: TRBV21-1; size: .; DNA: TGTGCCAGCAGCACGTCCAAAGGTTCGGGAGGCTCCGACGAGCAGTACTTC; CDR3: CASSTSKGSGGSDEQYF
D: .; J: TRBJ1-1; V: TRBV19; size: .; DNA: TGTGCCAGTAGTTCCCCCAGGGTCGCGGCCACTGAAGCTTTCTTT; CDR3: CASSSPRVAATEAFF
D: TRBD1; J: TRBJ1-1; V: TRBV19; size: .; DNA: TGTGCCAGTAGTACCCTCCTAGGACAGGCCATGAACACTGAAGCTTTCTTT; CDR3: CASSTLLGQAMNTEAFF
D: TRBD1; J: TRBJ1-1; V: TRBV18; size: .; DNA: TGTGCCAGCTCACCCGGGACAGGGGTGAACACTGAAGCTTTCTTT; CDR3: CASSPGTGVNTEAFF
D: .; J: TRBJ2-1; V: TRBV10-3; size: .; DNA: TGTGCCATCAGTGATAAAGCAAGTGTTGGTAATGAGCAGTTCTTC; CDR3: CAISDKASVGNEQFF
D: .; J: TRBJ2-3; V: TRBV6-5; size: .; DNA: TGTGCCAGCAGTTACTCTGCGGGGCAGACAGATACGCAGTATTTT; CDR3: CASSYSAGQTDTQYF
D: TRBD1; J: TRBJ1-1; V: TRBV28; size: .; DNA: TGTGCCAGCCGGACAGGGCCAACTGAAGCTTTCTTT; CDR3: CASRTGPTEAFF
D: .; J: TRBJ2-5; V: TRBV24-1; size: .; DNA: TGTGCCACCAGTGACCCGCAGCCGTCGGAGGAGACCCAGTACTTC; CDR3: CATSDPQPSEETQYF
D: .; J: TRBJ2-7; V: TRBV6-1; size: .; DNA: TGTGCCAGCAGTGGCCGGACGTTACTAGCCTCCTACGAGCAGTACTTC; CDR3: CASSGRTLLASYEQYF
D: TRBD1; J: TRBJ1-4; V: TRBV9; size: .; DNA: TGTGCCAGCAGCGTAGGTGCAGGACAGGGGGTGTCTAATGAAAAACTGTTTTTT; CDR3: CASSVGAGQGVSNEKLFF
D: .; J: TRBJ1-2; V: TRBV10-3; size: once; DNA: TGTGCCATCAGTGATCAGGGGAGCGGTGGCTACACCTTC; CDR3: CAISDQGSGGYTF
D: TRBD1; J: TRBJ1-1; V: TRBV5-1; size: .; DNA: TGCGCCAGCAGCGCCGGGACAGGGGTCATGAACACTGAAGCTTTCTTT; CDR3: CASSAGTGVMNTEAFF
D: .; J: TRBJ2-5; V: TRBV7-9; size: .; DNA: TGTGCCAGCAGCGTATTAAATCAAGAGACCCAGTACTTC; CDR3: CASSVLNQETQYF
D: .; J: TRBJ1-1; V: TRBV23-1; size: few; DNA: TGCGCCAGCAGTCAAAGTGGCCGCCCTGGGGGCGCTGAAGCTTTCTTT; CDR3: CASSQSGRPGGAEAFF
D: .; J: TRBJ2-3; V: TRBV20-1; size: few; DNA: TGCAGTGTGCGAGTGGATACGCAGTATTTT; CDR3: CSVRVDTQYF
D: .; J: TRBJ1-5; V: TRBV23-1; size: .; DNA: TGCGCCAGCAGTCAATTAGGAGATACCAATCAGCCCCAGCATTTT; CDR3: CASSQLGDTNQPQHF
D: TRBD2; J: TRBJ2-1; V: TRBV7-2; size: .; DNA: TGTGCCAGCAGCCCCGGTGGGCTAGCGGGAGTTGAGCAGTTCTTC; CDR3: CASSPGGLAGVEQFF
D: .; J: TRBJ2-4; V: TRBV15; size: few; DNA: TGTGCCACCAGCAGCCCCTCGGACAGAAAAAACATTCAGTACTTC; CDR3: CATSSPSDRKNIQYF